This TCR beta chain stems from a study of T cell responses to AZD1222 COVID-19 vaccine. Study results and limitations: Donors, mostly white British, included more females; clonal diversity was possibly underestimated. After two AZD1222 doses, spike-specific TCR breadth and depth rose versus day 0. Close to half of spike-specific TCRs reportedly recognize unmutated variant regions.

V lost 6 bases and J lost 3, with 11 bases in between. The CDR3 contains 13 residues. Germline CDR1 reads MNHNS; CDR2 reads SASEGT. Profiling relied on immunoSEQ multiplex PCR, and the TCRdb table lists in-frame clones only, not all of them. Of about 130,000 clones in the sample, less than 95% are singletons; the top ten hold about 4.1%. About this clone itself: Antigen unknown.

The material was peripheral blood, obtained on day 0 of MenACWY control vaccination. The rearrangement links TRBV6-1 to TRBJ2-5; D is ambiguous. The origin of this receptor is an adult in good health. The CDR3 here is CASSRRREETQYF. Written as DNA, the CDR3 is TGTGCCAGCAGCCGCCGCCGGGAAGAGACCCAGTACTTC.